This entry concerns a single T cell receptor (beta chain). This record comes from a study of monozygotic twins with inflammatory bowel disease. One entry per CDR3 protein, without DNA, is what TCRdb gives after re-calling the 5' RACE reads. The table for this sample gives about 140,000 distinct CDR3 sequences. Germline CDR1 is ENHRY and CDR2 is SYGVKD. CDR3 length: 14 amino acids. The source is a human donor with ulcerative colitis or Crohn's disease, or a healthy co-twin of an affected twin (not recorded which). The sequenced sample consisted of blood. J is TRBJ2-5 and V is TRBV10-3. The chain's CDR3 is CAISIDPAQETQYF.